The entry below describes one T cell receptor beta chain. Germline V gene sequence: CDR1 MNHEY, CDR2 SMNVEV (reference sequence). The CDR3 loop spans 15 amino acids. V lost 5 bases to trimming and J lost 2 bases; unmatched junction nucleotides: 3. The record originates from a study of cytomegalovirus exposure and HLA in healthy donors. Donors showed nominal health when sampled, although they likely had unrecorded immune exposures. With 60 Vbeta and 13 Jbeta primers, the PCR was carried out. Measured with immunoSEQ multiplex PCR; TCRdb has only the in-frame clones, and not every one. The table shows some 120,000 clones, with 70% to 80% occurring only once.

The chain recombines TRBV27 with TRBJ2-7, with TRBD2 matching over 13 bases. Sequencing input: PBMCs. This clonotype was sampled from a man between 25 and 39 years old in good health and CMV-seronegative. CDR3 sequence reads: CASSKGLAGTYEQYF. CDR3 DNA: TGTGCCAGCAGTAAGGGACTAGCGGGAACCTACGAGCAGTACTTC.